Presented here are 8 T cell receptor beta chains from one specimen sequenced in a study of Ad26.COV2.S vaccination and SARS-CoV-2 variants. Treatment described: some 20 received Ad26.COV2.S at low or high dose, single or two shots; about five received placebo; per-sample allocation not given. Sample collection was performed on day 63 after the first vaccine or placebo injection. The assay was immunoSEQ multiplex PCR, and TCRdb's table has in-frame clones only and misses some. The data hold 350,000 to 400,000 clones, with approximately 90% observed a single time. The sample consisted of peripheral blood, taken in a trial of Ad26.COV2.S vaccine versus placebo. Receptor source: a person aged 18 to 65 who received the Ad26.COV2.S COVID-19 vaccine or a placebo.

The gene calls are TRBV2 and TRBJ2-3; no firm D call. This CDR3 has 14 amino acids. V lost 4 bases and J lost 0, with 8 bases in between. Per the germline V gene, CDR1 is SNHLY and CDR2 is FYNNEI. CDR3 loop: CASSAVQSTDTQYF. Here the CDR3 DNA reads TGTGCCAGCAGTGCTGTACAGAGCACAGATACGCAGTATTTT. The full variable domain, rest sourced from reference TRBV2 and TRBJ2-3, is EPEVTQTPSHQVTQMGQEVILRCVPISNHLYFYWYRQILGQKVEFLVSFYNNEISEKSEIFDDQFSVERPDGSNFTLKIRSTKLEDSAMYFCASSAVQSTDTQYFGPGTRLTVL.

The chain combines TRBV4-1 with TRBJ2-7; D is unresolved. Germline V lookup: CDR1 MGHRA, CDR2 YSYEKL. The V end was cut by 3 bases, the J end by 4 bases, with 7 bases between. The CDR3 is made up of 12 amino acids. This CDR3 is CASSQDGYEQYF. The CDR3 DNA follows: TGCGCCAGCAGCCAGGACGGGTACGAGCAGTACTTC.

This clone was found many times. The chain carries TRBV19 and TRBJ2-5; unclear D gene. This CDR3 has 13 residues. Germline V gene lookup returns CDR1 LNHDA and CDR2 SQIVND (reference sequence). The V end was cut by 5 bases, the J end by 2 bases, with 9 bases between. The CDR3 reads CASSPSGQETQYF. The CDR3 DNA sequence: TGTGCCAGTAGTCCCTCCGGGCAAGAGACCCAGTACTTC.

The chain links TRBV15 to TRBJ2-6, with TRBD1 matching 9 bases. This CDR3 spans 18 amino acids. From germline, CDR1 is LNHNV and CDR2 YYDKDF (reference sequence). The V gene end was trimmed by 1 base and the J gene end by 0 bases; junction bases not matched to a gene: 4. The CDR3 coding sequence is TGTGCCACCAGCAGAGCGGGACAGGGTTCCTCTGGGGCCAACGTCCTGACTTTC. Protein product: CATSRAGQGSSGANVLTF.

This chain links TRBV15 with TRBJ2-5; D possibly corresponds to TRBD2 (5 bases). The CDR3 sequence is 14 residues long. Trimming cost V 0 bases and J 3 bases, with 8 bases left between them. CDR1 is LNHNV, CDR2 YYDKDF, per germline (reference sequence). In nucleotides, the CDR3 is TGTGCCACCAGCAGAGATTGGAGGAAAGAGACCCAGTACTTC. Amino acid sequence: CATSRDWRKETQYF.

The count of this clone is one. The chain carries TRBV7-2 and TRBJ2-5, with a possible D match to TRBD2 (6 bases). The CDR3 consists of 16 residues. V lost 2 bases to trimming and J lost 6 bases, with 19 bases between them. Germline values: CDR1 SGHTA, CDR2 FQGNSA. DNA of the CDR3: TGTGCCAGCAGCTTACCCAGCACTAGCATTTGGAAGACCCAGTACTTC. Translating gives CASSLPSTSIWKTQYF.

The chain couples TRBV11-2 to TRBJ2-1, with 14 bases aligning to TRBD2. This CDR3 is built from 17 residues. CDR1 is SGHAT and CDR2 is FQNNGV in the germline V gene. The junction had 6 bases not matched to a gene; V was cut back by 4 bases and J by 4 bases. CDR3 loop: CASSSRLAGGPYNEQFF. DNA of the CDR3: TGTGCCAGCAGCTCCCGACTAGCGGGAGGGCCTTACAATGAGCAGTTCTTC.

The chain links TRBV27 to TRBJ2-1; the match to TRBD2 covers 9 bases. This CDR3 has 22 residues. Looked up from germline, CDR1 is MNHEY and CDR2 is SMNVEV (reference sequence). V dropped 4 bases and J dropped 9; count of bases not matched to a gene: 31. The CDR3, as DNA: TGTGCCAGCAGTTGGGTCAAACGGTTTTCAGGGTCAGGGCTAGCGGGATTCTCTGAGCAGTTCTTC. This translates into CASSWVKRFSGSGLAGFSEQFF.